This T cell receptor beta chain was profiled in a study of OX40 agonist ivuxolimab in advanced cancers. Turning to the overall study: Ivuxolimab was an agonistic, fully human IgG2 monoclonal antibody directed against OX40 (CD134), a costimulatory receptor. Prior anti-PD-1, anti-PD-L1 or anti-CTLA-4 therapy was permitted, and 35% to 40% of dose-escalation patients had received checkpoint inhibitors. Peripheral TCRbeta sequencing was intended to test whether TCR sequence diversity was altered and clonal T-cell expansion was caused by ivuxolimab. Of the 50 to 55 patients in dose escalation, approximately 20 had hepatocellular carcinoma, about 15 had melanoma, 9 had renal cell carcinoma and 9 had head and neck cancer. Partial responses occurred in three dose-escalation patients, of whom one had hepatocellular carcinoma and two had cutaneous melanoma. The monotherapy dose-escalation portion (N of about 50 patients) of the phase I ivuxolimab trial is reported in the paper. Intravenous ivuxolimab was administered to patients every 2 weeks at six dose levels: 0.01, 0.1, 0.3, 1.5, 3 and 10 mg/kg. In the dose-escalation cohort, 82.7% of patients were male, and the mean age was around 60 years, with a range of about 20 to 79.

Genomic DNA was isolated from the sorted cells so that the TCRbeta CDR3 region could be sequenced. The immunoSEQ Assay was used to sequence the TCRbeta CDR3 regions. Held by TCRdb, this immuneACCESS table contains in-frame sequences only and omits some clones. Under half of the omission traces to an unresolved V gene where checked; the cause of the rest is unknown. The sample table lists almost 80,000 clones, less than 85% of them with a count of one. The ten biggest clones cover over 0.4% of the sample. The trial excluded patients who had a history of autoimmune disease or who were on systemic immunosuppression. Peripheral blood for TCR sequencing was collected from all dose cohorts at baseline, on cycle 4 day 1, and on cycle 7 day 1. Samples came from an open-label, multicenter, first-in-human phase I dose-escalation trial of ivuxolimab. Adults with locally advanced or metastatic melanoma, renal cell carcinoma, hepatocellular carcinoma or head and neck squamous cell carcinoma were enrolled in the trial. Before TCR sequencing, CD4+ T cells and CD8+ T cells from peripheral blood were sorted into separate populations.

Overall study results and their limits: In the 0.1-3.0 mg/kg groups, partial responders were among the patients with the lowest normalized peripheral clonal expansion, particularly in CD8+ T cells. The antigen specificity of the peripheral T cells that underwent clonal expansion was not determined. On average, CD8+ T cells showed more expanded clones than CD4+ T cells after ivuxolimab. Low levels of normalized T-cell clonal expansion were also shown by some nonresponding patients. At doses of 0.1 to 3.0 mg/kg, clonal expansion of both CD4+ and CD8+ T cells in blood was seen between baseline and week 6.

About this clone: There is no known antigen for this receptor. Qualities for individual bases were not recorded, and no much larger clone is one base off.

The germline V gene yields MNHEY for CDR1 and SVGAGI for CDR2. Deletion took 6 bases off V and 2 bases off J, with a span of 11 bases between the germline ends. The CDR3 sequence holds 13 residues, the cysteine and phenylalanine included. Only the CDR3 DNA is retained, 39 bases long and in frame from the first base. Sequences were derived from CD4+ or CD8+ T cells sorted from blood, sampled in a trial of the OX40 agonist ivuxolimab. The rearrangement combines TRBV6-5 with TRBJ2-7; the D gene is not confidently resolved. The sequence derives from an adult with an advanced solid tumor such as melanoma, head and neck, liver or kidney cancer. The DNA is TGTGCCAGCAGCCTCCCGAACGCCTACGAGCAGTACTTC. This gives the protein CASSLPNAYEQYF.